A single sample gave rise to the 9 T cell receptor beta chains below, sequenced in a study of post-analysis software for immune sequencing data. General observations from the study: A handful of TRBV segments were significantly more frequent in patients than in controls. TRBV5-6, TRBV5-1 and TRBV20-1 were among these segments.

Which antigens these TCRs recognize remains unknown. Tagging with unique molecular identifiers was a feature of the TCR beta cDNA libraries. TCRdb re-called the PCR reads with MiXCR, one entry per CDR3 protein. This sample has 170,000 or so distinct CDR3 sequences; approximately 30% occur once, and the top ten carry about 1.6%. Sequencing input: blood. Source of these receptors: a girl aged 10-17 years with multiple sclerosis.

The V gene is TRBV6-5, the J gene TRBJ2-7; 8 positions match TRBD1. Germline V gives CDR1 MNHEY, CDR2 SVGAGI. The CDR3 length is 14 residues. Trimming at V came to 3 bases and at J to 2 bases, leaving 3 bases not matched to a gene. CDR3 coding DNA: TGTGCCAGCAGTTATGGGACAGGAGCCTACGAGCAGTACTTC. This gives the protein CASSYGTGAYEQYF.

This clonotype was picked up many times. The chain is built from TRBV12-3 or TRBV12-4 and TRBJ2-7; D may be TRBD2 (5 bases). Trimming took 4 bases from V and 2 from J, leaving 15 bases between them. The CDR3 has 15 amino acids. CDR3 nucleotide sequence: TGTGCCAGCAGTTCGGTGGGAGAAACGGCCTACGAGCAGTACTTC. Amino acids: CASSSVGETAYEQYF.

Of note for this clonotype: Given a much more abundant clone one base away, this may be a read error. This chain uses TRBV12-3 or TRBV12-4 with TRBJ2-1; D unresolved. The CDR3 spans 10 residues. The CDR3: CTSSFGEQFF. DNA of the CDR3: TGTACCAGCAGTTTTGGTGAGCAGTTCTTC.

About this clonotype itself: Relative to the germline gene, one junction end is altered; a read error may explain this. The genes are TRBV27 and TRBJ2-7; 10 bases fit TRBD1. The CDR3 has 15 amino acids. Germline V gene sequence: CDR1 MNHEY, CDR2 SMNVEV (reference sequence). The CDR3 coding sequence is TGTGCCAGCAGTTTGGGACAGGGGAGTGGTTACGAGCTGTACTTC. Its protein product is CASSLGQGSGYELYF.

Here the CDR3 DNA reads TGTGCCAGCAGTGCCCTACAGTACACAGATACGCAGTATTTT. Protein: CASSALQYTDTQYF. The gene calls are TRBV6-5 and TRBJ2-3; no definite D call. Germline V lookup: CDR1 MNHEY, CDR2 SVGAGI. This CDR3 spans 14 amino acids. V was trimmed by 5 bases and J by 2 bases, leaving 11 bases between them.

This clonotype was seen only once. A much larger clone differs by one base, so this may be a read error. The CDR3 sequence is CASSSRTAEQYF. The CDR3 DNA is TGTGCCAGCAGTTCTAGGACGGCCGAGCAGTACTTC. The chain links TRBV12-3 or TRBV12-4 to TRBJ2-7; no reliable D call. V was clipped by 4 bases and J by 6 bases, with 10 bases between them. This CDR3 comprises 12 residues.

This clonotype appeared a few times. The chain combines TRBV11-2 with TRBJ2-7, with D hard to call. CDR1 is SGHAT and CDR2 is FQNNGV in the germline V gene. The CDR3 consists of 10 residues. V was trimmed by 6 bases and J by 5 bases, leaving 5 bases between them. The CDR3 nucleotides read TGTGCCAGCAGTCTCCACGAGCAGTACTTC. It specifies CASSLHEQYF.

A note on this clonotype: This may stem from a read error, because a much larger clone lies one nucleotide away. The V gene is TRBV4-1, the J gene TRBJ2-1, with 9 bases fitting TRBD2. Trimming took 1 base from V and 6 from J; bases not matched to a gene: 7. In germline, CDR1 is MGHRA, CDR2 YSYEKL. This CDR3 contains 16 residues. CDR3 bases: TGCGCCAGCAGCCAAGCGGAGCGGGAGGCCTGCAATGAGCAGTTCTTC. Residues: CASSQAEREACNEQFF.

At least ten counts were recorded for this clonotype. V gene TRBV9 combines with J gene TRBJ1-2; unclear D gene. Per the germline V gene, CDR1 is SGDLS and CDR2 is YYNGEE. The CDR3 is 13 amino acids. V was trimmed by 4 bases and J by 6 bases, leaving 13 bases between them. CDR3 nucleotides: TGTGCCAGCAGCACCAGGACCGGCAATGGCTACACCTTC. It translates to CASSTRTGNGYTF.